Presented here are 10 T cell receptor beta chains from one specimen sequenced in a study of cytomegalovirus exposure and HLA in healthy donors. Primers included in the PCR were 60 Vbeta and 13 Jbeta primers. Repertoires were generated with immunoSEQ multiplex PCR, while TCRdb's copy carries only in-frame clones and drops some. The sample lists more than 150,000 clones; approximately 84% were seen once. The source material was PBMCs. The origin of the receptors is a girl aged 10-17 years in good health and CMV-seropositive.

The chain couples TRBV12-2 to TRBJ1-1. TRBV12-2 is a pseudogene segment. The CDR3 has 13 amino acids. CDR3 sequence (DNA): TGTGCAAGGAGGGAGGCAATGAACACTGAAGCTTTCTTT. The encoded protein is CARREAMNTEAFF.

This chain links TRBV7-8 with TRBJ2-7, with 9 bases identical to TRBD2. V was clipped by 5 bases and J by 7 bases; unmatched bases: 12. CDR3 size: 15 residues. The germline CDR1 and CDR2 sequences are SGHVS and FQNEAQ. Written as DNA, the CDR3 is TGTGCCAGCAGCCTTAGCGGGAGCCGGTCGAGTGAGCAGTACTTC. Translation: CASSLSGSRSSEQYF.

The chain uses TRBV9 and TRBJ1-1, with unresolved D. The germline V and J ends were trimmed by 4 bases and 7 bases, with 8 bases remaining between them. Germline CDR1 is SGDLS and CDR2 is YYNGEE. The CDR3 totals 11 residues. The CDR3 region has the DNA TGTGCCAGCAGCCCCACATATGAAGCTTTCTTT. Its translation: CASSPTYEAFF.

The CDR3 is CASSQVAGDNEQFF. The CDR3 region has the DNA TGTGCCAGCAGCCAAGTAGCGGGAGATAATGAGCAGTTCTTC. This rearrangement joins TRBV14 to TRBJ2-1; 9 positions match TRBD2. CDR1 and CDR2 from the germline V gene are SGHDN and FVKESK. This CDR3 contains 14 residues. With V trimmed by 1 base and J by 7 bases, 2 bases remained unmatched.

The chain links TRBV12-5 to TRBJ2-1, with 11 nucleotides matching TRBD2. Germline loops: CDR1 LGHNT, CDR2 FRNRAP. V shed 7 bases and J 4 bases; nucleotides not matched to a gene: 15. CDR3 length: 18 amino acids. The CDR3 sequence is CASASWGGGTSGYNEQFF. As DNA, the CDR3 is TGTGCTAGTGCTTCCTGGGGGGGCGGGACTAGCGGATACAATGAGCAGTTCTTC.

This clone was detected only a few times. The rearrangement uses TRBV5-1 and TRBJ1-1, with TRBD1 matching over 9 bases. Looked up from germline, CDR1 is SGHRS and CDR2 is YFSETQ. Germline trimming cut 3 bases from V and 5 bases from J; bases unmatched to any gene: 11. This CDR3 has 16 residues. CDR3 region: CASSSKPGTGWTEAFF. In DNA form, the CDR3 reads TGCGCCAGCAGCTCCAAACCCGGGACAGGGTGGACTGAAGCTTTCTTT.

The chain employs TRBV5-4 and TRBJ2-2, with TRBD1 matching over 11 bases. Germline V gene data show CDR1 as SGHNT and CDR2 as YYREEE (reference sequence). J gave up 7 bases and V 10 bases, and 12 bases lay outside the gene matches. This CDR3 region has 15 residues. The CDR3 is CALGGQGAFGGELFF. The DNA of the CDR3 is TGTGCCCTAGGAGGACAGGGGGCTTTCGGCGGGGAGCTGTTTTTT. Complete variable domain (other parts from reference TRBV5-4 and TRBJ2-2): ETGVTQSPTHLIKTRGQQVTLRCSSQSGHNTVSWYQQALGQGPQFIFQYYREEENGRGNFPPRFSGLQFPNYSSELNVNALELDDSALYLCALGGQGAFGGELFFGEGSRLTVL.

The chain combines TRBV5-6 with TRBJ2-7; 7 positions match TRBD2. After removal of 3 bases from V and 2 bases from J, the junction contained 8 bases not matched to a gene. The germline V gene has CDR1 SGHDT and CDR2 YYEEEE. CDR3 length: 15 amino acids. The CDR3 DNA sequence: TGTGCCAGCAGCTGGAGGGCGGGGGTCCCCTACGAGCAGTACTTC. Translation gives CASSWRAGVPYEQYF.

The chain is built from TRBV6-4 and TRBJ2-5; 8 nucleotides agree with TRBD2. Trimming cost V 5 bases and J 5 bases; bases outside gene matches: 10. Germline lookup yields CDR1 MRHNA and CDR2 SNTAGT. The CDR3 length is 15 residues. The CDR3 loop reads CASSRGGNTGETQYF. CDR3 nucleotide sequence: TGTGCCAGCAGTCGGGGGGGGAACACAGGGGAGACCCAGTACTTC.

J is TRBJ2-7 and V is TRBV5-4, with a weak D call TRBD1 (6 bases). V gave up 0 bases and J gave up 2 bases, with 9 bases separating them. Germline V gene data show CDR1 as SGHNT and CDR2 as YYREEE (reference sequence). This CDR3 is built from 14 residues. CDR3 bases: TGTGCCAGCAGCTTGGAATCAGGGGCCTACGAGCAGTACTTC. Protein: CASSLESGAYEQYF.